This record concerns one TCR beta chain sequence. The CDR3 has 12 residues. V lost 5 bases and J lost 6, with 10 bases in between. Germline assignment: CDR1 PRHDT and CDR2 FYEKMQ (reference sequence). Here immunoSEQ multiplex PCR was the method, and the copy in TCRdb shows in-frame clones only, minus some. The table shows about 200,000 clones, with around 84% occurring only once. The sample belongs to a study of blood T cell repertoires in COVID-19. On the study more broadly: Sites in the United States, Italy and Spain provided acute and convalescent COVID-19 samples. From T cells, B-cell-depleted T cells, or PBMCs came the material, which was cDNA or gDNA.

The source is a human donor in a cohort sampled during active COVID-19. Material: peripheral blood. The chain employs TRBV13 and TRBJ2-5, with D unresolved. DNA of the CDR3: TGTGCCAGCAGCGGGCAGAAAAAGACCCAGTACTTC. Amino acid sequence: CASSGQKKTQYF. The variable domain in full, completed from reference TRBV13 and TRBJ2-5, reads AAGVIQSPRHLIKEKRETATLKCYPIPRHDTVYWYQQGPGQDPQFLISFYEKMQSDKGSIPDRFSAQQFSDYHSELNMSSLELGDSALYFCASSGQKKTQYFGPGTRLLVL.